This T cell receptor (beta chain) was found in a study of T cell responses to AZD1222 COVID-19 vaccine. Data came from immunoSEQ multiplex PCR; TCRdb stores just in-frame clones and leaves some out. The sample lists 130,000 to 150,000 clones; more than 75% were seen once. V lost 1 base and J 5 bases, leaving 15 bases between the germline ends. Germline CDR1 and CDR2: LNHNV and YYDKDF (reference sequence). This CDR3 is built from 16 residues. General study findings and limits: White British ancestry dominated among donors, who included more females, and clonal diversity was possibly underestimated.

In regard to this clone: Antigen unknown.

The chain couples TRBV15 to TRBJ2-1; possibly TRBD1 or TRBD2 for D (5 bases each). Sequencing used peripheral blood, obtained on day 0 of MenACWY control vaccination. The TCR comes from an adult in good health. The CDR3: CATSRAGPFEDNEQFF. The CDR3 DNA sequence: TGTGCCACCAGCAGAGCGGGACCCTTCGAGGACAATGAGCAGTTCTTC.